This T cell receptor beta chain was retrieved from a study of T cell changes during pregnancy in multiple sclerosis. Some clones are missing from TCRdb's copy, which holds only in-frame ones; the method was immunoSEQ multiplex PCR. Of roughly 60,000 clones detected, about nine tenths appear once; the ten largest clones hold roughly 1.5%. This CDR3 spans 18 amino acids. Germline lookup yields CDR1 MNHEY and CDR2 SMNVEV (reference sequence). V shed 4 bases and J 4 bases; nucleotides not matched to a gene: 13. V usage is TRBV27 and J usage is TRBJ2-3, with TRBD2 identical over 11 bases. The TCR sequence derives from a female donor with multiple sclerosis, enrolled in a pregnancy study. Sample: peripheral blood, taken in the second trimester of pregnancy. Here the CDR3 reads CASSSPTLAGAVADTQYF. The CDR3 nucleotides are TGTGCCAGCAGTTCCCCAACACTAGCGGGAGCCGTCGCAGATACGCAGTATTTT.